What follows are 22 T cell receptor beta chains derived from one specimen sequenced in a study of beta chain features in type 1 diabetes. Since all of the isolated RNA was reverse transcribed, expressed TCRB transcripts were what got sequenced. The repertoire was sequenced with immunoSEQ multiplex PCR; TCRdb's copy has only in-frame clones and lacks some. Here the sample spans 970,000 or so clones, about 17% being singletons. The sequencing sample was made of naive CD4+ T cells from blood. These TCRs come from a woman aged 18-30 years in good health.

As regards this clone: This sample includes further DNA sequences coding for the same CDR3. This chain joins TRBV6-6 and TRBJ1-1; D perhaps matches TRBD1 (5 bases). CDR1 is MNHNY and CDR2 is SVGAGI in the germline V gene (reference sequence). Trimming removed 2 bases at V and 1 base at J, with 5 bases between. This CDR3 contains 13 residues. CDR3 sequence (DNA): TGTGCCAGCAGTTACGGACAGAACACTGAAGCTTTCTTT. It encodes CASSYGQNTEAFF.

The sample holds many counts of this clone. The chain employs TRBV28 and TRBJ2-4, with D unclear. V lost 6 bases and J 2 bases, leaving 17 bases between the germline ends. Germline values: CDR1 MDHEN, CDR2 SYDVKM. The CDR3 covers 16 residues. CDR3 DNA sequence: TGTGCCAGCAGGCCCGGGTATTCGGGTTCCAAAAACATTCAGTACTTC. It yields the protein CASRPGYSGSKNIQYF. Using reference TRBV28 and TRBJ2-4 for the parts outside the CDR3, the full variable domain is DVKVTQSSRYLVKRTGEKVFLECVQDMDHENMFWYRQDPGLGLRLIYFSYDVKMKEKGDIPEGYSVSREKKERFSLILESASTNQTSMYLCASRPGYSGSKNIQYFGAGTRLSVL.

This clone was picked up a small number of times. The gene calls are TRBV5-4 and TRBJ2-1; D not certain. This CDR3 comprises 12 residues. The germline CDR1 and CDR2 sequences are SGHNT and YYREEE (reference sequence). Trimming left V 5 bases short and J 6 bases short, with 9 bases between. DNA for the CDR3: TGTGCCAGCAGGGATTTTGGCAATGAGCAGTTCTTC. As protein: CASRDFGNEQFF.

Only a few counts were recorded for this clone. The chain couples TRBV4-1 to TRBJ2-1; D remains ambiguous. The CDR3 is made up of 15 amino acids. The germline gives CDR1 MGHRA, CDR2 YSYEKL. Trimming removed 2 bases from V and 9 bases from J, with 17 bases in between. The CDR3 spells CASSQFVGNNGEQFF. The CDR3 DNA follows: TGCGCCAGCAGCCAATTTGTGGGAAATAACGGTGAGCAGTTCTTC.

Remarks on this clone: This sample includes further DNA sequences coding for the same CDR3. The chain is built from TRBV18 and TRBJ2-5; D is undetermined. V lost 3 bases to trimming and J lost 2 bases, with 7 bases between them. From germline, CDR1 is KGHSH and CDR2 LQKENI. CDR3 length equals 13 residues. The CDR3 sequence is CASSPGSQETQYF. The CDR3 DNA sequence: TGTGCCAGCTCACCGGGATCACAAGAGACCCAGTACTTC.

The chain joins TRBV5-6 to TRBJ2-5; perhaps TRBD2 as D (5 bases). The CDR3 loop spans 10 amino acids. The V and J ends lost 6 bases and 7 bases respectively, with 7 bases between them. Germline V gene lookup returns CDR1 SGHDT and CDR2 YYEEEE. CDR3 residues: CASTGWTQYF. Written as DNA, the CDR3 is TGTGCCAGCACGGGGTGGACCCAGTACTTC.

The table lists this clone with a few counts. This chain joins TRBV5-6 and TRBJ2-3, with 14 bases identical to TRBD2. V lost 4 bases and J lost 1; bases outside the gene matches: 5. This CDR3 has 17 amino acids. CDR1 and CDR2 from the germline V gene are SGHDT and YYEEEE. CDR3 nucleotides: TGTGCCAGCAGCCTGGGACTAGCGGGAGTGGGCACAGATACGCAGTATTTT. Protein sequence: CASSLGLAGVGTDTQYF.

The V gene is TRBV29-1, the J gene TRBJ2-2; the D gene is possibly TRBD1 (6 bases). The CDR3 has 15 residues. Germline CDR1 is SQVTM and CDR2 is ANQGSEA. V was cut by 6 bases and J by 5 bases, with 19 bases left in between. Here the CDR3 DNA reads TGCAGCGTGGCACCGGGCACAGGGCGAACCGGGGAGCTGTTTTTT. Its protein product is CSVAPGTGRTGELFF.

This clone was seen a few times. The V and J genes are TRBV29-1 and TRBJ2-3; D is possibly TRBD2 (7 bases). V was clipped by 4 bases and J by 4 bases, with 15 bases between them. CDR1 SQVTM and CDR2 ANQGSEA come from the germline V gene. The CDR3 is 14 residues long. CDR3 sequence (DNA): TGCAGCGTTGTGTCGGGGGGCCAACCAGATACGCAGTATTTT. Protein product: CSVVSGGQPDTQYF.

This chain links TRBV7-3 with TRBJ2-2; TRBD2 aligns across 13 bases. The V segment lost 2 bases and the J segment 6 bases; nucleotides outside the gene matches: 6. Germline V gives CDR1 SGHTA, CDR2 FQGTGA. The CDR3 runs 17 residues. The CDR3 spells CASSLGLAGAGSGELFF. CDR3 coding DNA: TGTGCCAGCAGCTTAGGACTAGCGGGAGCAGGGTCCGGGGAGCTGTTTTTT.

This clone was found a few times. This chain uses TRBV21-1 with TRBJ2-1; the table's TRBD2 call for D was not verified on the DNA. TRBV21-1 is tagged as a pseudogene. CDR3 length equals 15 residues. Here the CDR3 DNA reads TGTGCCAGCAGCGGGAAGCGGGAGGGCCCCAATGAGCAGTTCTTC. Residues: CASSGKREGPNEQFF.

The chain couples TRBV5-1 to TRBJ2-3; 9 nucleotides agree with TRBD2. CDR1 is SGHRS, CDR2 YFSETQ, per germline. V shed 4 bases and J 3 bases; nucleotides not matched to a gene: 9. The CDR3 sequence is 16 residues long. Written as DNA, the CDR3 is TGCGCCAGCAGCCAGGGAGCGGGAGGAGGTACAGATACGCAGTATTTT. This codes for CASSQGAGGGTDTQYF.

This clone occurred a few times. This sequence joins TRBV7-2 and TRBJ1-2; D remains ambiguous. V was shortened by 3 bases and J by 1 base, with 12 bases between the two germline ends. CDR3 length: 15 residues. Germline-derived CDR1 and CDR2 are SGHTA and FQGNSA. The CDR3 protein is CASSLLLGSNYGYTF. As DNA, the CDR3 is TGTGCCAGCAGCTTGTTGTTGGGCAGTAACTATGGCTACACCTTC.

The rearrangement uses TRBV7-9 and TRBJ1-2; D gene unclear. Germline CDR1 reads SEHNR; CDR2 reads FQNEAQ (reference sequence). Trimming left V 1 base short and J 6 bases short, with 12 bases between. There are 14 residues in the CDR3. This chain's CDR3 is CASSLGEGGDGYTF. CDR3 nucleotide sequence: TGTGCCAGCAGCTTAGGGGAGGGTGGCGATGGCTACACCTTC.

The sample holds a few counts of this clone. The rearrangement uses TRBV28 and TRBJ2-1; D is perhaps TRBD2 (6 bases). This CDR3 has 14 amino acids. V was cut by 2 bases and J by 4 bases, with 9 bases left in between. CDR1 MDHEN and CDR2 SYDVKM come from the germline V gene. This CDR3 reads CASSLPGEYNEQFF. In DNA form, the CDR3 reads TGTGCCAGCAGTTTACCGGGGGAGTACAATGAGCAGTTCTTC.

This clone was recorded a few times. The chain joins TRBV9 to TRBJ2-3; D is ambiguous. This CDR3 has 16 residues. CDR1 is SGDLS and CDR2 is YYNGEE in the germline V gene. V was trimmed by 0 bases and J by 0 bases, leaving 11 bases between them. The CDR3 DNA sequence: TGTGCCAGCAGCGTAGCGGCGTTAACTAGCACAGATACGCAGTATTTT. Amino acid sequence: CASSVAALTSTDTQYF. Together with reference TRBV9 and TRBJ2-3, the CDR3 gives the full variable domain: DSGVTQTPKHLITATGQRVTLRCSPRSGDLSVYWYQQSLDQGLQFLIQYYNGEERAKGNILERFSAQQFPDLHSELNLSSLELGDSALYFCASSVAALTSTDTQYFGPGTRLTVL.

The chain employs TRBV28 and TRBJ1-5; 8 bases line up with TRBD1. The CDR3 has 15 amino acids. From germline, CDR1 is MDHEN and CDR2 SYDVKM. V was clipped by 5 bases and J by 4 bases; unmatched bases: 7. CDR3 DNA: TGTGCCAGCAGTCTCGACAGGGGATTGAATCAGCCCCAGCATTTT. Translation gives CASSLDRGLNQPQHF.

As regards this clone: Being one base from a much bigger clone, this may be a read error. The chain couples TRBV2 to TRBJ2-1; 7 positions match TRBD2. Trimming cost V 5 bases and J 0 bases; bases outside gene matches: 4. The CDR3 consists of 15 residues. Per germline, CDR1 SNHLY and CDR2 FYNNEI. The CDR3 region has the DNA TGTGCCAGCAGTCTAGCGGAAAGCTCCTACAATGAGCAGTTCTTC. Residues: CASSLAESSYNEQFF.

This CDR3 reads CASSDFRDQPQHF. The CDR3 DNA sequence: TGTGCCAGCAGTGATTTCCGGGATCAGCCCCAGCATTTT. The rearrangement uses TRBV2 and TRBJ1-5; unclear D gene. Germline V lookup: CDR1 SNHLY, CDR2 FYNNEI. V was cut by 3 bases and J by 5 bases, with 8 bases left in between. This CDR3 comprises 13 residues. The full variable domain, in which reference TRBV2 and TRBJ1-5 provide the parts outside the CDR3, is EPEVTQTPSHQVTQMGQEVILRCVPISNHLYFYWYRQILGQKVEFLVSFYNNEISEKSEIFDDQFSVERPDGSNFTLKIRSTKLEDSAMYFCASSDFRDQPQHFGDGTRLSIL.

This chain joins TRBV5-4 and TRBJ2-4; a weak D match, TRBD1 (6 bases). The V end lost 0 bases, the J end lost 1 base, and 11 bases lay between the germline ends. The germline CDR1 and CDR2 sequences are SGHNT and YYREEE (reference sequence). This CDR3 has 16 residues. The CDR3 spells CASSLGQDAAKNIQYF. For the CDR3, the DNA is TGTGCCAGCAGCTTGGGACAGGACGCGGCCAAAAACATTCAGTACTTC.

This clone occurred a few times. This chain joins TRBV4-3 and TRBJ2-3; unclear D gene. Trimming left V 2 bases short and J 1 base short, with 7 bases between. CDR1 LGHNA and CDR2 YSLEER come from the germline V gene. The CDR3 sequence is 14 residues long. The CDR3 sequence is CASSQRLGTDTQYF. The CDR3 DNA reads TGCGCCAGCAGCCAACGACTCGGCACAGATACGCAGTATTTT.

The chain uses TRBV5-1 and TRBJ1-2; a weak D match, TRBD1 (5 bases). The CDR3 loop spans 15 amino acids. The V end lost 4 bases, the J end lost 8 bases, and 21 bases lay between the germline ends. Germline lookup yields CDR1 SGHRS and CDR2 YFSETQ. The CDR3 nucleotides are TGCGCCAGCAGCGCCCCAGGGAAAGGAATCAGCGGCTACACCTTC. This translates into CASSAPGKGISGYTF.